Presented here are 17 T cell receptor beta chains from one specimen sequenced in a study. Using its own MiXCR run on the RT-PCR reads, TCRdb lists one record per CDR3 protein. This table holds hundreds of thousands of distinct CDR3 sequences, 13% to 15% found once. The specimen sequenced was memory CD4+ T cells from blood. The receptor set was obtained from a female donor in good health, serving as a healthy control.

This chain joins TRBV28 and TRBJ2-2; D is ambiguous. Germline assignment: CDR1 MDHEN and CDR2 SYDVKM. This CDR3 is built from 13 residues. V shed 1 base and J shed 3 bases, with 3 bases lying between them. The CDR3 sequence is CASSLYDTGELFF. The DNA of the CDR3 is TGTGCCAGCAGTTTATACGACACCGGGGAGCTGTTTTTT.

The chain combines TRBV6-4 with TRBJ2-1; D is perhaps TRBD2 (6 bases). The germline V and J ends were trimmed by 3 bases and 2 bases, with 11 bases remaining between them. The CDR3 contains 15 residues. From germline, CDR1 is MRHNA and CDR2 SNTAGT. In DNA form, the CDR3 reads TGTGCCAGCAGTGAAGTGGCTAGCGCCTACAATGAGCAGTTCTTC. It yields the protein CASSEVASAYNEQFF.

This chain uses TRBV5-1 with TRBJ2-5; D is undetermined. Trimming removed 0 bases from V and 0 bases from J, with 6 bases in between. Germline V gene lookup returns CDR1 SGHRS and CDR2 YFSETQ. This CDR3 has 14 amino acids. CDR3 nucleotide sequence: TGCGCCAGCAGCTTGGCCTCGTACCAAGAGACCCAGTACTTC. Protein sequence: CASSLASYQETQYF.

This clonotype was found many times. CDR3 residues: CASRPRQGNYGYTF. CDR3 DNA: TGTGCCAGCAGGCCTAGACAGGGTAACTATGGCTACACCTTC. The chain is built from TRBV12-3 or TRBV12-4 and TRBJ1-2; 7 bases line up with TRBD1. This CDR3 contains 14 residues. After removal of 6 bases from V and 1 base from J, the junction contained 5 bases not matched to a gene.

The rearrangement uses TRBV27 and TRBJ2-2; D possibly uses TRBD1 or TRBD2 (5 bases each). This CDR3 has 15 residues. V gave up 6 bases and J gave up 8 bases, with 19 bases separating them. The V gene's germline CDR1 is MNHEY and CDR2 SMNVEV (reference sequence). In DNA form, the CDR3 reads TGTGCCAGCAGCTCCGGGACCCTAAAGCGGGGGGAGCTGTTTTTT. Its protein is CASSSGTLKRGELFF.

This clonotype was observed a handful of times. The J gene is TRBJ2-2, the V gene TRBV5-1; D is tentatively TRBD1 or TRBD2 (5 bases each). Germline V gene data show CDR1 as SGHRS and CDR2 as YFSETQ. V gave up 6 bases and J gave up 0 bases, with 12 bases separating them. The CDR3 is 15 amino acids. The CDR3 DNA is TGCGCCAGCAACCGGGACGGGTCGAACACCGGGGAGCTGTTTTTT. This sequence encodes CASNRDGSNTGELFF.

The V call is TRBV6-2 or TRBV6-3, the J call TRBJ2-1; D is possibly TRBD1 (8 bases). V was trimmed by 6 bases and J by 7 bases, leaving 31 bases between them. The CDR3 contains 19 residues. The V gene's germline CDR1 is MNHEY and CDR2 SVGEGT. The CDR3 protein is CASRQGQGKGGEGLNEQFF. Written as DNA, the CDR3 is TGTGCCAGCAGGCAAGGACAGGGAAAAGGCGGGGAGGGCCTTAATGAGCAGTTCTTC.

The chain couples TRBV5-8 to TRBJ2-5; TRBD1 aligns across 7 bases. The CDR3 runs to 15 residues. V lost 0 bases and J lost 5; bases outside the gene matches: 7. The germline V gene encodes CDR1 SGHTS and CDR2 YDEGEE. CDR3 DNA sequence: TGTGCCAGCAGCTTGGTCGTGACAGGGAGCGAGACCCAGTACTTC. It specifies CASSLVVTGSETQYF.

The chain is built from TRBV7-8 and TRBJ1-5; D is perhaps TRBD1 (6 bases). The CDR3 length is 13 residues. V was clipped by 5 bases and J by 8 bases, with 13 bases between them. The V gene's germline CDR1 is SGHVS and CDR2 FQNEAQ. CDR3 residues: CASSGSRGEPQHF. The CDR3 DNA is TGTGCCAGCAGCGGAAGCAGGGGCGAGCCCCAGCATTTT.

The genes are TRBV9 and TRBJ2-3; weak D call: TRBD1 (6 bases). Deletions cut 5 bases from V and 0 bases from J, with 13 bases between. This CDR3 has 15 residues. Per the germline V gene, CDR1 is SGDLS and CDR2 is YYNGEE. CDR3 in amino acids: CASRATGTSTDTQYF. The CDR3 DNA follows: TGTGCCAGCAGAGCTACCGGGACAAGCACAGATACGCAGTATTTT.

This clonotype was seen only a few times. J is TRBJ1-2 and V is TRBV2; unclear D gene. Trimming stripped 2 bases from V and 8 bases from J, with 6 bases between. Germline-derived CDR1 and CDR2 are SNHLY and FYNNEI. The CDR3 has 11 residues. The CDR3 DNA reads TGTGCCAGCAGTGAATACAAGGGCTACACCTTC. It encodes CASSEYKGYTF.

This clonotype was counted at least ten times. CDR3 sequence: CASSEVQAGTQYF. The CDR3 coding sequence is TGTGCCAGCAGTGAAGTCCAGGCAGGGACCCAGTACTTC. The chain carries TRBV2 and TRBJ2-5; no firm D call. The CDR3 runs 13 residues. V gave up 1 base and J gave up 7 bases, with 10 bases separating them. The germline V gene encodes CDR1 SNHLY and CDR2 FYNNEI.

The rearrangement joins TRBV4-1 to TRBJ2-5; 9 bases line up with TRBD2. The CDR3 loop spans 17 amino acids. From germline, CDR1 is MGHRA and CDR2 YSYEKL. The V segment lost 0 bases and the J segment 1 base; nucleotides outside the gene matches: 6. The CDR3 bases are TGCGCCAGCAGCCAAGATCGTCTAGCGGGAAGCCAAGAGACCCAGTACTTC. Translated, it gives CASSQDRLAGSQETQYF.

The rearrangement uses TRBV7-2 and TRBJ2-2, with 13 bases matching TRBD2. V lost 3 bases to trimming and J lost 9 bases; unmatched junction nucleotides: 4. Germline CDR1 and CDR2: SGHTA and FQGNSA. This CDR3 is 15 amino acids long. CDR3 in DNA: TGTGCCAGCAGCTTCGGACTAGCGGGGGTGTGGGAGCTGTTTTTT. Its protein product is CASSFGLAGVWELFF.

Only a few counts were recorded for this clonotype. The rearrangement joins TRBV20-1 to TRBJ1-3; D unclear. CDR1 is DFQATT, CDR2 SNEGSKA, per germline (reference sequence). The CDR3 is 12 amino acids. Trimming left V 5 bases short and J 6 bases short, with 11 bases between. The CDR3 DNA reads TGCAGTGCTGGAACGGACGAAAACACCATATATTTT. It codes for CSAGTDENTIYF.

The V gene is TRBV20-1, the J gene TRBJ2-4; unclear D gene. Germline loops: CDR1 DFQATT, CDR2 SNEGSKA (reference sequence). The CDR3 runs 15 residues. The V and J ends lost 6 bases and 2 bases respectively, with 17 bases between them. In nucleotides, the CDR3 is TGCAGTGCCCCGTTAGCTGGAAGGTCCAAAAACATTCAGTACTTC. Its protein product is CSAPLAGRSKNIQYF.

This clonotype was seen repeatedly, ten times or more. The DNA of the CDR3 is TGCAGCGTTCGGGACGGGGGCCTGATCGAAGCTTTCTTT. It yields the protein CSVRDGGLIEAFF. The chain employs TRBV29-1 and TRBJ1-1; TRBD1 might be the D (6 bases). Germline loops: CDR1 SQVTM, CDR2 ANQGSEA. The V and J ends lost 5 bases and 8 bases respectively, with 18 bases between them. The CDR3 covers 13 residues.